This T cell receptor (beta chain) originates from a study of T cell changes during pregnancy in multiple sclerosis. This clone has just one count. Sequenced by immunoSEQ multiplex PCR; TCRdb stores in-frame clones only, minus some. Of tens of thousands of clones in the sample, 93% were seen once. This CDR3 comprises 15 residues. Trimming removed 7 bases from V and 5 bases from J, with 20 bases in between. Germline CDR1 SGHAT, CDR2 FQNNGV. Source: peripheral blood, taken after pregnancy. The source is a female donor with multiple sclerosis, enrolled in a pregnancy study. The chain combines TRBV11-2 with TRBJ1-1, with a weak D call TRBD1 (5 bases). The CDR3 coding sequence is TGTGCCAGCACCACTTTCGGGAGGGAGGGGACTGAAGCTTTCTTT. It codes for CASTTFGREGTEAFF.